One sample yielded the 26 T cell receptor beta chains listed below, sequenced in a study of blood T cell repertoires in COVID-19. Method: immunoSEQ multiplex PCR; TCRdb's copy keeps in-frame clones and lacks some. The sample holds about 280,000 clones; 85% are singletons and the top ten take 2.5% to 3%. The sequencing sample was made of PBMCs or T cells enriched from blood (not recorded which). All receptors come from a woman in her fifties or sixties who had recovered from COVID-19.

The V and J genes are TRBV6-5 and TRBJ2-7; 11 nucleotides line up with TRBD1. Germline values: CDR1 MNHEY, CDR2 SVGAGI. This CDR3 region has 15 residues. V trimming: 6 bases; J trimming: 2 bases; junction bases outside the gene matches: 6. CDR3 residues: CASRKGGQGAYEQYF. In nucleotides, the CDR3 is TGTGCCAGCAGAAAAGGGGGACAGGGGGCCTACGAGCAGTACTTC.

V gene TRBV3-1 (or the pseudogene TRBV3-2) combines with J gene TRBJ2-1, with 7 bases lining up with TRBD2. Losses at the gene ends were 4 bases for V and 7 bases for J; bases not matched to a gene: 7. Germline V gene lookup returns CDR1 LGHDT and CDR2 YNNKEL (reference sequence). This CDR3 has 14 residues. The CDR3 sequence: CASSRRTSKNEQFF. The CDR3 nucleotides are TGTGCCAGCAGCCGAAGGACTAGTAAAAATGAGCAGTTCTTC.

CDR3 in amino acids: CASSLGTLNNEQFF. CDR3 coding DNA: TGTGCCAGCAGTCTCGGGACATTGAACAATGAGCAGTTCTTC. The rearrangement joins TRBV11-3 to TRBJ2-1; maybe TRBD1 (6 bases). V lost 6 bases and J 5 bases, leaving 14 bases between the germline ends. The CDR3 runs to 14 residues. CDR1 is SGHNT, CDR2 YENEEA, per germline.

A few counts support this clone. The DNA of the CDR3 is TGCGCCAGCAGGGCTGGCACCGGGGAGCTGTTTTTT. Translated, it gives CASRAGTGELFF. V gene TRBV10-1 combines with J gene TRBJ2-2, with D unclear. The CDR3 length is 12 residues. Germline CDR1 and CDR2: WNHNN and SYGVQD (reference sequence). The V and J ends lost 6 bases and 4 bases respectively, with 6 bases between them.

This chain joins TRBV15 and TRBJ1-1; no definite D call. The CDR3 is 13 amino acids. The V end was cut by 3 bases, the J end by 9 bases, with 14 bases between. In germline, CDR1 is LNHNV, CDR2 YYDKDF (reference sequence). The CDR3 loop reads CATSSGSQLQAFF. The CDR3 bases are TGTGCCACCAGCAGTGGGAGCCAGCTTCAAGCTTTCTTT.

This clone was found once. This sequence joins TRBV19 and TRBJ2-1; 13 nucleotides line up with TRBD2. Germline values: CDR1 LNHDA, CDR2 SQIVND (reference sequence). The V and J ends lost 7 bases and 6 bases, in that order; junction bases with no gene match: 3. CDR3 length: 14 residues. CDR3 region: CASMRLAGGNEQFF. DNA of the CDR3: TGTGCCAGTATGAGACTAGCGGGAGGCAATGAGCAGTTCTTC.

The chain joins TRBV23-1 to TRBJ1-3; no definite D call. TRBV23-1 has ORF status, its function being uncertain. With 8 bases removed from V and 0 bases from J, the gap between germline ends came to 20 bases. The CDR3 has 17 amino acids. This chain's CDR3 is CASCRLSWRSSGNTIYF. The CDR3 DNA sequence: TGCGCCAGCTGTCGGCTCTCCTGGAGGTCCTCTGGAAACACCATATATTTT.

This chain links TRBV14 with TRBJ2-3; D is uncertain. Per germline, CDR1 SGHDN and CDR2 FVKESK. The V gene lost 4 bases and the J gene lost 2 bases, with 10 bases spanning the gap. The CDR3 is 14 amino acids. CDR3 amino acids: CASSPTDFTDTQYF. CDR3 DNA: TGTGCCAGCAGCCCCACCGACTTCACAGATACGCAGTATTTT. Together with reference TRBV14 and TRBJ2-3, the CDR3 gives the full variable domain: EAGVTQFPSHSVIEKGQTVTLRCDPISGHDNLYWYRRVMGKEIKFLLHFVKESKQDESGMPNNRFLAERTGGTYSTLKVQPAELEDSGVYFCASSPTDFTDTQYFGPGTRLTVL.

The gene calls are TRBV5-5 and TRBJ1-2; D not resolved. The V and J ends lost 6 bases and 2 bases respectively, with 14 bases between them. The CDR3 contains 14 residues. The germline V gene has CDR1 SGHKS and CDR2 YYEKEE (reference sequence). DNA for the CDR3: TGTGCCAGCAACCCCGGACGGGGAAACTATGGCTACACCTTC. This gives the protein CASNPGRGNYGYTF.

The rearrangement links TRBV6-5 to TRBJ1-1, with D possibly matching TRBD1 (5 bases). The CDR3 spans 15 residues. Trimming stripped 1 base from V and 1 base from J, with 10 bases between. Germline CDR1 reads MNHEY; CDR2 reads SVGAGI. CDR3: CASSYFRGKNTEAFF. CDR3 bases: TGTGCCAGCAGTTACTTTAGGGGTAAGAACACTGAAGCTTTCTTT.

The J gene is TRBJ1-6, the V gene TRBV27, with 7 bases lining up with TRBD1. V shed 6 bases, J shed 9 bases, and the junction held 5 bases outside the gene matches. Looked up from germline, CDR1 is MNHEY and CDR2 is SMNVEV (reference sequence). This CDR3 spans 13 amino acids. As DNA, the CDR3 is TGTGCCAGCAGACGACAGGGACCTTCACCCCTCCACTTT. It translates to CASRRQGPSPLHF.

The chain joins TRBV11-3 to TRBJ1-1, with unresolved D. This CDR3 has 13 amino acids. From germline, CDR1 is SGHNT and CDR2 YENEEA. Trimming left V 4 bases short and J 2 bases short, with 8 bases between. The CDR3 DNA reads as TGTGCCAGCAGCTCTAACCAAAACACTGAAGCTTTCTTT. This codes for CASSSNQNTEAFF.

The rearrangement joins TRBV7-9 to TRBJ2-1; 10 bases map to TRBD1. CDR3 size: 12 residues. Trimming removed 6 bases from V and 9 bases from J; junction bases left unmatched: 2. Germline-derived CDR1 and CDR2 are SEHNR and FQNEAQ (reference sequence). The CDR3 DNA reads TGTGCCAGCAGTCGGGACAGGGGTGAGCAGTTCTTC. This sequence encodes CASSRDRGEQFF.

The rearrangement uses TRBV5-4 and TRBJ2-1; a weak D match, TRBD2 (5 bases). CDR1 and CDR2 (germline): SGHNT, YYREEE (reference sequence). CDR3 length equals 15 residues. Trimming pared 0 bases from V and 8 bases from J, leaving 15 bases between. Here the CDR3 DNA reads TGTGCCAGCAGCTTGGTTCGGGGAAAAGGTGATGAGCAGTTCTTC. Translated: CASSLVRGKGDEQFF.

Only one count was recorded for this clone. The rearrangement links TRBV5-4 to TRBJ2-7; perhaps TRBD1 as D (5 bases). V dropped 4 bases and J dropped 4 bases, with 9 bases sitting between them. There are 12 residues in the CDR3. Germline V lookup: CDR1 SGHNT, CDR2 YYREEE (reference sequence). Here the CDR3 reads CASSQAGYEQYF. The CDR3 nucleotides are TGTGCCAGCAGCCAGGCAGGGTACGAGCAGTACTTC.

This chain joins TRBV7-3 and TRBJ1-1; D is unclear. This CDR3 has 13 amino acids. Germline loops: CDR1 SGHTA, CDR2 FQGTGA. Trimming took off 8 bases at V and 0 bases at J, with 10 bases between the two ends. CDR3 sequence reads: CASAPTLNTEAFF. Written as DNA, the CDR3 is TGTGCCAGCGCCCCGACACTGAACACTGAAGCTTTCTTT. Complete variable domain (other parts from reference TRBV7-3 and TRBJ1-1): GAGVSQTPSNKVTEKGKYVELRCDPISGHTALYWYRQSLGQGPEFLIYFQGTGAADDSGLPNDRFFAVRPEGSVSTLKIQRTERGDSAVYLCASAPTLNTEAFFGQGTRLTVV.

This sequence joins TRBV15 and TRBJ2-1; D call uncertain. The CDR3 loop spans 15 amino acids. V lost 3 bases to trimming and J lost 0 bases, with 9 bases between them. In germline, CDR1 is LNHNV, CDR2 YYDKDF (reference sequence). CDR3 bases: TGTGCCACCAGCAGCCACACCATCTCCTACAATGAGCAGTTCTTC. It encodes CATSSHTISYNEQFF.

The chain links TRBV28 to TRBJ1-1; no firm D call. Trimming stripped 6 bases from V and 6 bases from J, with 14 bases between. The length of the CDR3 is 13 residues. Germline loops: CDR1 MDHEN, CDR2 SYDVKM. The CDR3 DNA follows: TGTGCCAGCAGGTCGAGGAATCTGGCTGAAGCTTTCTTT. This codes for CASRSRNLAEAFF.

The chain joins TRBV4-2 to TRBJ2-1, with TRBD2 matching over 10 bases. There are 18 residues in the CDR3. After removal of 2 bases from V and 5 bases from J, the junction contained 12 bases not matched to a gene. The germline gives CDR1 LGHNA, CDR2 YNFKEQ. CDR3 residues: CASSQRSSGGAGNNEQFF. In nucleotides, the CDR3 is TGTGCCAGCAGCCAAAGGTCCAGCGGGGGGGCCGGCAACAATGAGCAGTTCTTC.

The V gene is TRBV15, the J gene TRBJ2-4; D call uncertain. The CDR3 spans 8 residues. Germline lookup yields CDR1 LNHNV and CDR2 YYDKDF (reference sequence). Trimming removed 11 bases from V and 14 bases from J, with 10 bases in between. CDR3 DNA: TGTGCCTTTGTGCAGAAGTACTTC. This translates into CAFVQKYF.

The chain uses TRBV28 and TRBJ1-6; a weak D match, TRBD1 (5 bases). Germline CDR1 and CDR2: MDHEN and SYDVKM. V lost 6 bases to trimming and J lost 9 bases, with 12 bases between them. This CDR3 comprises 13 residues. The CDR3, as DNA: TGTGCCAGCAGCCAAGGGGTTAGTTCACCCCTCCACTTT. The encoded protein is CASSQGVSSPLHF.

The chain couples TRBV20-1 to TRBJ2-1; the D is unclear. The CDR3 loop spans 10 amino acids. The V gene lost 6 bases and the J gene lost 5 bases, with 5 bases spanning the gap. In germline, CDR1 is DFQATT, CDR2 SNEGSKA (reference sequence). CDR3 nucleotide sequence: TGCAGTGCACCTAACAATGAGCAGTTCTTC. Residues: CSAPNNEQFF.

This chain joins TRBV10-2 and TRBJ1-2; D possibly corresponds to TRBD1 (5 bases). CDR1 WSHSY and CDR2 SAAADI come from the germline V gene. The V end was cut by 3 bases, the J end by 6 bases, with 23 bases between. CDR3 size: 17 residues. Written as DNA, the CDR3 is TGCGCCAGCAGTGATGGCCCGCCAGGGTGGAATGCTGATGGCTACACCTTC. Amino acids: CASSDGPPGWNADGYTF.

The chain employs TRBV6-5 and TRBJ2-7, with D hard to call. Germline lookup yields CDR1 MNHEY and CDR2 SVGAGI. Trimming shortened V by 2 bases and J by 3 bases, and 8 bases separated the two germline ends. This CDR3 has 13 residues. CDR3 sequence reads: CASSYGAVYEQYF. CDR3 DNA sequence: TGTGCCAGCAGTTACGGAGCAGTCTACGAGCAGTACTTC.

This sequence joins TRBV10-2 and TRBJ1-4; D is unclear. The V and J ends lost 5 bases and 11 bases respectively, with 30 bases between them. The CDR3 runs to 18 residues. Germline loops: CDR1 WSHSY, CDR2 SAAADI. The CDR3 DNA reads TGCGCCAGCAGTTCCCGAGGGCAAGGGCGGCGAGAGGGAAAGAAACTGTTTTTT. It is translated as CASSSRGQGRREGKKLFF.

The rearrangement uses TRBV5-8 and TRBJ2-3; 10 bases fit TRBD1. Germline-derived CDR1 and CDR2 are SGHTS and YDEGEE. CDR3 length equals 15 residues. Trimming took 4 bases from V and 6 from J; bases not matched to a gene: 8. The CDR3 DNA reads TGTGCCAGCAGCGGCGGGGACAGGGGCGCGGATACGCAGTATTTT. Amino acid sequence: CASSGGDRGADTQYF.